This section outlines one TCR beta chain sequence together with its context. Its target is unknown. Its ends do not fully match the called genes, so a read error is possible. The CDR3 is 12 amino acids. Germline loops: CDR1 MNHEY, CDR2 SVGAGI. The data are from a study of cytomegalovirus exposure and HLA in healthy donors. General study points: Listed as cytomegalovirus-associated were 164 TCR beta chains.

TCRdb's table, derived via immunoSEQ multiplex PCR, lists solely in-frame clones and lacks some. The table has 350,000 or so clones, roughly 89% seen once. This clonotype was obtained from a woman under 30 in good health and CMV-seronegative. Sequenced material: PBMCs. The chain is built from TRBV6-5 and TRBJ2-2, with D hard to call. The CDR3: CAGRSGTGELFF. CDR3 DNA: TGTGCCGGCAGATCGGGCACCGGGGAGCTGTTTTTT.